Presented here are 29 T cell receptor beta chains from one specimen sequenced in a study of cytomegalovirus exposure and HLA in healthy donors. Researchers ran the PCR with 60 Vbeta and 13 Jbeta primers. The data were produced by immunoSEQ multiplex PCR, yet TCRdb's version contains in-frame clones alone and is incomplete. The sample consists of more than 80,000 clones, around 76% of them appearing once. What was sequenced was PBMCs. These TCRs come from a human donor in good health.

V and J are TRBV2 and TRBJ2-5, with 11 bases aligning to TRBD2. The CDR3 runs 17 residues. The V gene's germline CDR1 is SNHLY and CDR2 FYNNEI. The ends lost 6 bases at V and 0 bases at J; junction bases unmatched: 9. CDR3 nucleotides: TGTGCCAGCAGAATCCGACTAGCGGGGCTGTACCAAGAGACCCAGTACTTC. It specifies CASRIRLAGLYQETQYF.

A few counts support this clone. V and J are TRBV6-1 and TRBJ1-1, with unresolved D. V was clipped by 0 bases and J by 5 bases, with 7 bases between them. The CDR3 runs to 13 residues. CDR1 MNHNS and CDR2 SASEGT come from the germline V gene. The CDR3 nucleotides are TGTGCCAGCAGTGAAGCGCCGGGGACTGAAGCTTTCTTT. It codes for CASSEAPGTEAFF.

The J gene is TRBJ2-3, the V gene TRBV29-1, with a weak D call TRBD2 (6 bases). The CDR3 is made up of 15 amino acids. The germline CDR1 and CDR2 sequences are SQVTM and ANQGSEA. Trimming removed 6 bases at V and 3 bases at J, with 19 bases between. For the CDR3, the DNA is TGCAGCGTGGGGGGACTTTCTTATGGTACAGATACGCAGTATTTT. Its translation: CSVGGLSYGTDTQYF.

This clone was counted between two and nine times. The chain couples TRBV7-9 to TRBJ1-1; 9 bases fit TRBD1. V gave up 5 bases and J gave up 5 bases; unmatched junction bases: 6. Germline CDR1 is SEHNR and CDR2 is FQNEAQ (reference sequence). The CDR3 length is 14 residues. Here the CDR3 DNA reads TGTGCCAGCAGCGCAGGGACAGGGTTAACTGAAGCTTTCTTT. Protein sequence: CASSAGTGLTEAFF.

There are a few counts of this clone. The chain employs TRBV29-1 and TRBJ2-5; D is possibly TRBD2 (5 bases). Germline-derived CDR1 and CDR2 are SQVTM and ANQGSEA. The CDR3 runs 13 residues. Trimming removed 5 bases from V and 5 bases from J, with 15 bases in between. CDR3 DNA: TGCAGCGTTATCTATGGAGGCGGGGAGACCCAGTACTTC. It yields the protein CSVIYGGGETQYF.

The genes are TRBV29-1 and TRBJ1-2; a weak D match, TRBD1 (6 bases). V shed 4 bases and J shed 8 bases, with 17 bases lying between them. Per the germline V gene, CDR1 is SQVTM and CDR2 is ANQGSEA. The CDR3 is 13 residues long. CDR3 region: CSVAQGGTRGYTF. In DNA form, the CDR3 reads TGCAGCGTTGCACAGGGAGGGACCCGAGGCTACACCTTC.

This chain links TRBV11-3 with TRBJ2-7; D remains ambiguous. This CDR3 contains 14 residues. The V gene lost 1 base and the J gene lost 5 bases, with 12 bases spanning the gap. CDR1 is SGHNT and CDR2 is YENEEA in the germline V gene. The CDR3 DNA follows: TGTGCCAGCAGCTTAGGCCCCGTTGGCAACGAGCAGTACTTC. Translated, it gives CASSLGPVGNEQYF.

This clone was observed once. The chain recombines TRBV15 with TRBJ2-1; D is perhaps TRBD1 (5 bases). Trimming stripped 2 bases from V and 4 bases from J, with 18 bases between. CDR1 is LNHNV and CDR2 is YYDKDF in the germline V gene (reference sequence). The CDR3 is 17 amino acids. The CDR3 nucleotides read TGTGCCACCAGCAGACGCCCTGTTGACAGCACTTACAATGAGCAGTTCTTC. This gives the protein CATSRRPVDSTYNEQFF.

The table lists this clone with a count of one. The chain uses TRBV6-5 and TRBJ2-2; a weak D match, TRBD1 (5 bases). The ends were cut back, 6 bases at V and 5 bases at J, with 10 bases in the middle. The CDR3 totals 13 residues. Germline V gene data show CDR1 as MNHEY and CDR2 as SVGAGI. The CDR3 here is CASRRDRTGELFF. The DNA of the CDR3 is TGTGCCAGCAGACGAGACAGAACCGGGGAGCTGTTTTTT.

This clone has a single count. The rearrangement links TRBV2 to TRBJ2-3; a weak D match, TRBD2 (5 bases). The germline V gene encodes CDR1 SNHLY and CDR2 FYNNEI. The length of the CDR3 is 15 residues. The ends were cut back, 7 bases at V and 7 bases at J, with 21 bases in the middle. DNA of the CDR3: TGTGCCAGCATGCTAAGGACTGGGGTGTGGAATACGCAGTATTTT. Its protein product is CASMLRTGVWNTQYF.

The table lists this clone with a few counts. V and J are TRBV10-3 and TRBJ1-5; TRBD1 matches at 7 bases. This CDR3 is 14 amino acids long. In germline, CDR1 is ENHRY, CDR2 SYGVKD. Unmatched junction bases numbered 3, after V lost 2 bases and J lost 5 bases. In DNA, the CDR3 is TGTGCCATCAGTGAGGACGACAGGGATCAGCCCCAGCATTTT. Translation: CAISEDDRDQPQHF.

The chain carries TRBV7-6 and TRBJ1-2; D is undetermined. Trimming shortened V by 1 base and J by 4 bases, and 10 bases separated the two germline ends. CDR1 and CDR2 from the germline V gene are SGHVS and FNYEAQ. The CDR3 has 14 amino acids. DNA for the CDR3: TGTGCCAGCAGCTTAGACCCAGGTGGCTATGGCTACACCTTC. Translating gives CASSLDPGGYGYTF.

This clone was seen a single time. The chain combines TRBV19 with TRBJ2-7; a possible D gene is TRBD2 (6 bases). The germline V gene has CDR1 LNHDA and CDR2 SQIVND (reference sequence). V was clipped by 5 bases and J by 1 base, with 12 bases between them. The CDR3 consists of 14 residues. The CDR3 here is CASSLMGTSYEQYF. The CDR3 bases are TGTGCCAGTAGTCTCATGGGGACTTCCTACGAGCAGTACTTC.

This chain joins TRBV6-1 and TRBJ1-1; TRBD1 matches 7 bases. The CDR3 has 13 amino acids. From germline, CDR1 is MNHNS and CDR2 SASEGT. The junction had 4 bases not matched to a gene; V was cut back by 6 bases and J by 3 bases. CDR3 amino acids: CASSQQGYTEAFF. DNA of the CDR3: TGTGCCAGCAGCCAACAGGGGTACACTGAAGCTTTCTTT.

This clone was observed a few times. The chain links TRBV5-6 to TRBJ2-7, with 9 bases identical to TRBD2. V lost 1 base and J lost 2; bases outside the gene matches: 4. The CDR3 covers 15 residues. CDR1 is SGHDT, CDR2 YYEEEE, per germline. CDR3 coding DNA: TGTGCCAGCAGCTTGTCGGCTAGCGGGGCCTACGAGCAGTACTTC. Translating gives CASSLSASGAYEQYF.

The gene calls are TRBV29-1 and TRBJ2-7; 10 bases map to TRBD2. CDR3 size: 15 residues. CDR1 is SQVTM and CDR2 is ANQGSEA in the germline V gene. V trimming: 7 bases; J trimming: 7 bases; junction bases outside the gene matches: 16. For the CDR3, the DNA is TGCAGCGCTAATGGGCCAGCGGGGGGGCCGGGTGAGCAGTACTTC. Translated, it gives CSANGPAGGPGEQYF.

The chain employs TRBV11-2 and TRBJ1-2, with D tentatively TRBD1 (5 bases). With 7 bases removed from V and 4 bases from J, the gap between germline ends came to 16 bases. The CDR3 length is 14 residues. Germline values: CDR1 SGHAT, CDR2 FQNNGV. CDR3 in DNA: TGTGCCAGCACCCGGACGGGGAGGGGCTATGGCTACACCTTC. As protein: CASTRTGRGYGYTF. Using reference TRBV11-2 and TRBJ1-2 for the parts outside the CDR3, the full variable domain is EAGVAQSPRYKIIEKRQSVAFWCNPISGHATLYWYQQILGQGPKLLIQFQNNGVVDDSQLPKDRFSAERLKGVDSTLKIQPAKLEDSAVYLCASTRTGRGYGYTFGSGTRLTVV.

The J gene is TRBJ2-1, the V gene TRBV7-2; 8 nucleotides line up with TRBD2. CDR1 and CDR2 from the germline V gene are SGHTA and FQGNSA. The V and J ends lost 1 base and 10 bases, in that order; junction bases with no gene match: 9. The CDR3 extends over 15 amino acids. The CDR3 region has the DNA TGTGCCAGCAGCTTAGAGTCGGGAGGGCCGGGGGAGCAGTTCTTC. Translation gives CASSLESGGPGEQFF.

The chain has TRBV23-1 and TRBJ1-3; 8 nucleotides agree with TRBD1. TRBV23-1 is recorded as an ORF, its role being uncertain. The CDR3 extends over 15 amino acids. V gave up 4 bases and J gave up 3 bases; unmatched junction bases: 5. The CDR3 sequence: CASSRHTGGGNTIYF. The CDR3 DNA sequence: TGCGCCAGCAGTCGCCATACAGGGGGTGGAAACACCATATATTTT.

The J gene is TRBJ2-5, the V gene TRBV5-1, with D possibly being TRBD2 (5 bases). Germline V gene sequence: CDR1 SGHRS, CDR2 YFSETQ. The CDR3 contains 14 residues. V was trimmed by 4 bases and J by 5 bases, leaving 15 bases between them. CDR3 loop: CASSLFAGGETQYF. DNA for the CDR3: TGCGCCAGCAGCCTCTTCGCGGGTGGGGAGACCCAGTACTTC.

The J gene is TRBJ2-1, the V gene TRBV9; TRBD2 agrees at 15 bases. After removal of 3 bases from V and 0 bases from J, the junction contained 16 bases not matched to a gene. Germline V gene data show CDR1 as SGDLS and CDR2 as YYNGEE. The CDR3 loop spans 22 amino acids. The DNA for the CDR3 is TGTGCCAGCAGCGAGCCGGGACTAGCGGGGGGTTCCTACAGAAGCTCCTACAATGAGCAGTTCTTC. Encoded protein: CASSEPGLAGGSYRSSYNEQFF.

The chain is built from TRBV18 and TRBJ1-2; unclear D gene. CDR1 and CDR2 (germline): KGHSH, LQKENI. The V and J ends lost 0 bases and 4 bases respectively, with 12 bases between them. The CDR3 has 15 amino acids. CDR3 amino acids: CASSPPSQRGYGYTF. The CDR3 bases are TGTGCCAGCTCACCACCGAGTCAGCGCGGCTATGGCTACACCTTC.

The CDR3 DNA sequence: TGTGCCAGCAGCGACAGGGGCGAGCAGTACTTC. This gives the protein CASSDRGEQYF. The chain combines TRBV7-2 with TRBJ2-7, with 8 positions matching TRBD1. The V segment lost 5 bases and the J segment 6 bases; nucleotides outside the gene matches: 0. This CDR3 is 11 amino acids long. The V gene's germline CDR1 is SGHTA and CDR2 FQGNSA.

This clone was found a few times. V and J are TRBV5-1 and TRBJ2-7; D possibly corresponds to TRBD2 (5 bases). The CDR3 totals 13 residues. CDR1 and CDR2 from the germline V gene are SGHRS and YFSETQ. Trimming took 6 bases from V and 5 from J, leaving 15 bases between them. CDR3 in amino acids: CASNDPTSDEQYF. The CDR3 DNA is TGCGCCAGCAACGATCCAACTAGTGACGAGCAGTACTTC.

The chain carries TRBV2 and TRBJ1-3; possible D gene TRBD1, 5 bases. Germline V gene sequence: CDR1 SNHLY, CDR2 FYNNEI. The V gene lost 4 bases and the J gene lost 0 bases, with 10 bases spanning the gap. This CDR3 is built from 15 residues. CDR3 sequence reads: CASSGQTRSGNTIYF. Written as DNA, the CDR3 is TGTGCCAGCAGTGGACAGACCCGCTCTGGAAACACCATATATTTT.

This chain uses TRBV5-8 with TRBJ1-6; D gene uncertain. CDR3 size: 16 residues. Germline values: CDR1 SGHTS, CDR2 YDEGEE. The V gene lost 2 bases and the J gene lost 0 bases, with 9 bases spanning the gap. The DNA of the CDR3 is TGTGCCAGCAGCTTCCGGGATTACTCCTATAATTCACCCCTCCACTTT. Its translation: CASSFRDYSYNSPLHF.

The chain combines TRBV10-3 with TRBJ1-1; D gene uncertain. Germline CDR1 reads ENHRY; CDR2 reads SYGVKD. The germline V and J ends were trimmed by 3 bases and 5 bases, with 13 bases remaining between them. This CDR3 spans 14 amino acids. The CDR3 DNA is TGTGCCATCAGTGAAGGGCGGGGTGGGACTGAAGCTTTCTTT. As protein: CAISEGRGGTEAFF.

This clone appeared a few times. This rearrangement joins TRBV12-5 to TRBJ2-1; 13 bases align to TRBD2. The V gene's germline CDR1 is LGHNT and CDR2 FRNRAP. J gave up 8 bases and V 5 bases, and 6 bases lay outside the gene matches. The CDR3 runs 15 residues. The CDR3 DNA sequence: TGTGCTAGTGGTATCGGACTAGCGGGAGTATATGAGCAGTTCTTC. Encoded protein: CASGIGLAGVYEQFF.

The rearrangement links TRBV5-1 to TRBJ2-2, with 13 bases that match TRBD2. Germline loops: CDR1 SGHRS, CDR2 YFSETQ. V shed 3 bases and J 5 bases; nucleotides not matched to a gene: 1. This CDR3 comprises 15 residues. The CDR3, as DNA: TGCGCCAGCAGCTGGGGACTAGCGGGAACCGGGGAGCTGTTTTTT. Translated: CASSWGLAGTGELFF.